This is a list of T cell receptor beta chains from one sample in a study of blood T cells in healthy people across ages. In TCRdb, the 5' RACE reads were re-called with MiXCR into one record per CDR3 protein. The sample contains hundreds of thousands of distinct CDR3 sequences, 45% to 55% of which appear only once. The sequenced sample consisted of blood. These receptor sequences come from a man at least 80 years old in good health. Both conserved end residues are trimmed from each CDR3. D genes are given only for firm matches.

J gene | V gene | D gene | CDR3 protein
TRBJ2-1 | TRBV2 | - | ASRKDSNNEQF
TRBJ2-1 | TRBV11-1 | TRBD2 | ASSLTASGGYNEQF
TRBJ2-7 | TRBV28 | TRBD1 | ASSQHMDREY
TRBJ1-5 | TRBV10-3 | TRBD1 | AIRDRGDQPQH
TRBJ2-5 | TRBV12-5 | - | ASGTDNSQY
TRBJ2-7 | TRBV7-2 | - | ASSLESRYEQY
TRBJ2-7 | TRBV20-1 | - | SARDRRTPSSYEQY
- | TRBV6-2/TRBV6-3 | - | ASKEAYNEQY
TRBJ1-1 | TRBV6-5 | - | ASSRFDSLNTEAF
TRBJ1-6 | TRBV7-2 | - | ASSSQGGNSPLH
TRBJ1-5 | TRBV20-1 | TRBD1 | SARERDSSNQPQH
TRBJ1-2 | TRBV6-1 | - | ASSEARLYGYT
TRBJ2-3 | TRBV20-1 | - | SARDRVPTPDTQY
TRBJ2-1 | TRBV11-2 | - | ASSSTGNNEQF
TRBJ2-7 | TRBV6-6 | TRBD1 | ASSYSGQVYYEQY
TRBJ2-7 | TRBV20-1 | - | SALPGAGIYEQY
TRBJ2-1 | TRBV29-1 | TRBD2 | SVEDPRLAPYGEQF
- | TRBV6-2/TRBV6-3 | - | ASNQRDSNSYEQY
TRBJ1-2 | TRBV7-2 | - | ASSKGQGGNYGYT
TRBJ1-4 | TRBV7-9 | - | ASSSRDRGTNEKLF
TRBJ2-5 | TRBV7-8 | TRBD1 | ASSQGQQETQY
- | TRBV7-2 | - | ASSLARGPYEQY
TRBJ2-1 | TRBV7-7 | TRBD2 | ASSPGVAGKNEQF
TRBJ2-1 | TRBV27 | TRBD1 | ASSFETGRFNEQF
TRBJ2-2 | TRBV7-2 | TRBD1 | ASRTGQGFFRELF
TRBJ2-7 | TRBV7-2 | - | ASSSRKRDSSYEQY
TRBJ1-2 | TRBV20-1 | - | SARKRDHGGYT
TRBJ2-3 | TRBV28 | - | ASSSRMGQSTDTQY
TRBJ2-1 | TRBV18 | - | ASSPGTNNEQF
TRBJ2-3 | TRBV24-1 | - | ATGDAGTSSTDTQY
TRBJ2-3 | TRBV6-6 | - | ASSYRRGRSTDTQY
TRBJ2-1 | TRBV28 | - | ASRTSGEQF
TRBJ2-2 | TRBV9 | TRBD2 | ASSPIAGGDGELF
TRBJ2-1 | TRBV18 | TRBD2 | ASSPSGDSYNEQF
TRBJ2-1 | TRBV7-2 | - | ASSSNGAGSRNEQF
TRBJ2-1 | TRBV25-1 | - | ASSEAGSSYNEQF
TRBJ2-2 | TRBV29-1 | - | SVAVMGGELF
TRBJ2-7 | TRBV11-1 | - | ASSQTFPYEQY
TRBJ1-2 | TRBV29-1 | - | SVEDKGGNYGYT
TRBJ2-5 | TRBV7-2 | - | ASSFSGTETQY
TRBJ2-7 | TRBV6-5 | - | ASSYPGSSIQY
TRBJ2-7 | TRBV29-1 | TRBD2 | SVISGGGGAYEQY
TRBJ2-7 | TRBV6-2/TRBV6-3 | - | ASSYGAGTYSYEQY
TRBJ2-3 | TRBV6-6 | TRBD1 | ASNQPGQGAYTQY
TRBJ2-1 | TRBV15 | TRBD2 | ATSRDGSGGPYNEQF
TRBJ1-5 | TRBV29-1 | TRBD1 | SVGQGGNQPQH
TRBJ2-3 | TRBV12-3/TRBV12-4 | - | ASSLGPEADTQY
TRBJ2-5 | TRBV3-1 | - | ASSHPGEPSGETQY
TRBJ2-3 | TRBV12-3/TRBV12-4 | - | ASSRLYIDTQY
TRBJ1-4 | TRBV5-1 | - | ASSWTGVKSNEKLF
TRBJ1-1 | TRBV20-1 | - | SASRENTEAF
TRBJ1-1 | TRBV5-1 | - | ASSRLGGSSTEAF
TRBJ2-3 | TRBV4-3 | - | ASSQLAPEQLSTDTQY